This is a list of T cell receptor beta chains from one sample in a study of blood T cell repertoires in COVID-19. Data came from immunoSEQ multiplex PCR; TCRdb stores just in-frame clones and leaves some out. This sample carries 85,000 to 110,000 clones, 89% of them seen once, and the ten largest clones take 3.5%. The specimen sequenced was peripheral blood. The source of these receptors is a woman aged 55-75 years with acute or convalescent COVID-19. The CDR3 runs from the conserved cysteine through the conserved F or W. The D gene is left open where the match is weak. The listing skips clone size in some rows; elsewhere it reads once, few, many or a size class.

clone_size j_call v_call d_call cdr3_aa cdr3_nt
few TRBJ1-5 TRBV24-1 NA CATSDHRDTHPGQPQHF TGTGCCACCAGTGATCACCGGGACACCCACCCCGGGCAGCCCCAGCATTTT
NA TRBJ2-1 TRBV6-5 TRBD1 CASTKTGNRFF TGTGCCAGCACCAAGACAGGGAATAGGTTCTTC
NA TRBJ1-6 TRBV27 TRBD1 CASRFGTGPTNSPLHF TGTGCCAGCAGGTTCGGGACAGGGCCAACGAATTCACCCCTCCACTTT
NA TRBJ1-1 TRBV19 TRBD1 CASSMTGQGALAGLNTEAFF TGTGCCAGTAGTATGACGGGACAGGGGGCCCTGGCCGGATTGAACACTGAAGCTTTCTTT
once TRBJ1-6 TRBV9 NA CASSEGQLTSPLHF TGTGCCAGCAGCGAGGGACAACTTACTTCACCCCTCCACTTT
NA TRBJ2-1 TRBV11-2 TRBD2 CASSLSGTYNEQFF TGTGCCAGCAGCCTTAGCGGGACCTACAATGAGCAGTTCTTC
once TRBJ1-2 TRBV7-9 TRBD1 CASSPPGQASPNYGYTF TGTGCCAGCAGCCCCCCCGGACAGGCTTCTCCTAACTATGGCTACACCTTC
NA TRBJ2-7 TRBV5-1 NA CASSLGQVGYEQYF TGCGCCAGCAGCTTGGGACAGGTGGGCTACGAGCAGTACTTC
NA TRBJ2-1 TRBV4-2 NA CASSHEYNEQFF TGTGCCAGCAGTCACGAGTACAATGAGCAGTTCTTC
NA TRBJ2-7 TRBV5-1 TRBD2 CASSLGGLAGSSYEQYF TGCGCCAGCAGCTTGGGGGGTCTAGCGGGGAGCTCCTACGAGCAGTACTTC
NA TRBJ1-4 TRBV28 TRBD1 CASSSGQALPNLFF TGTGCCAGCAGTTCCGGACAGGCCCTTCCCAACCTGTTTTTT
NA TRBJ2-2 TRBV5-1 NA CASRMTAQAGELFF TGCGCCAGCAGGATGACAGCCCAGGCCGGGGAGCTGTTTTTT
NA TRBJ1-6 TRBV6-5 NA CASSYSGSDGSPLHF TGTGCCAGCAGTTACTCAGGGAGTGACGGTTCACCCCTCCACTTT
NA TRBJ1-1 TRBV27 TRBD1 CASSLLPGQGATEAFF TGTGCCAGCAGTTTACTCCCGGGACAGGGGGCCACTGAAGCTTTCTTT
NA TRBJ2-1 TRBV9 TRBD2 CASSAFSGWLGEQFF TGTGCCAGCAGCGCGTTTAGCGGGTGGCTAGGCGAGCAGTTCTTC
NA TRBJ1-2 TRBV25-1 NA CASRGDSNYGYTF TGTGCCAGCAGGGGCGACAGTAACTATGGCTACACCTTC
NA TRBJ2-1 TRBV19 NA CASSIDLAGSEQFF TGTGCCAGTAGTATAGATTTGGCGGGCAGTGAGCAGTTCTTC
NA TRBJ2-2 TRBV27 NA CASSSSGAHPGELFF TGTGCCAGCAGTTCCTCGGGAGCCCACCCCGGGGAGCTGTTTTTT
NA TRBJ2-1 TRBV7-2 NA CASSPGNSYNEQFF TGTGCCAGCAGCCCCGGTAACTCCTACAATGAGCAGTTCTTC